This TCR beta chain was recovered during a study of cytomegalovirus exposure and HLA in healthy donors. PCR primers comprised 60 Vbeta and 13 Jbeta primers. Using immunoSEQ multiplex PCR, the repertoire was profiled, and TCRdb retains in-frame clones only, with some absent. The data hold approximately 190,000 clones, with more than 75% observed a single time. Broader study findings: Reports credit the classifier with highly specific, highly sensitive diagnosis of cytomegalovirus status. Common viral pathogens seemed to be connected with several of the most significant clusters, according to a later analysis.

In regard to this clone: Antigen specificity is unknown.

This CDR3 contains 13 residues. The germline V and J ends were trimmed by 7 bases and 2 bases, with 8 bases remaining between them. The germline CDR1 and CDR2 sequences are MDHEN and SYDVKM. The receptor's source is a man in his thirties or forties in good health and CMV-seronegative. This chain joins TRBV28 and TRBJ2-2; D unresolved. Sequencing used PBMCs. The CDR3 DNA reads TGTGCCAGCACCACTCCCAACACCGGGGAGCTGTTTTTT. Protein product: CASTTPNTGELFF. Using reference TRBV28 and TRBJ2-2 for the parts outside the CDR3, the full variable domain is DVKVTQSSRYLVKRTGEKVFLECVQDMDHENMFWYRQDPGLGLRLIYFSYDVKMKEKGDIPEGYSVSREKKERFSLILESASTNQTSMYLCASTTPNTGELFFGEGSRLTVL.